This T cell receptor beta chain was sequenced during a study of beta chain features in type 1 diabetes. Notes on the study in general: Type 1 diabetes patients had TCRB CDR3s that were shorter (moderately but significantly so) in all four CD4+ subsets.

V was trimmed by 7 bases and J by 5 bases, leaving 17 bases between them. Germline CDR1 reads LNHDA; CDR2 reads SQIVND (reference sequence). The CDR3 covers 14 residues. With respect to this clone: Its antigen is undetermined.

Every isolated RNA sample was fully reverse transcribed, so sequencing captured expressed TCRB transcripts. Here immunoSEQ multiplex PCR was the method, and the copy in TCRdb shows in-frame clones only, minus some. The sample has 300,000 to 400,000 clones; 9.5% to 11% are singletons. The TCR was taken from a woman aged 25-40 years in good health. The chain uses TRBV19 and TRBJ1-1; TRBD1 is a possible D gene (5 bases). Sequencing used naive CD4+ T cells from blood. The CDR3 DNA reads TGTGCCAGTACCCACACGGGGGAGAGGACTGAAGCTTTCTTT. Its protein is CASTHTGERTEAFF.